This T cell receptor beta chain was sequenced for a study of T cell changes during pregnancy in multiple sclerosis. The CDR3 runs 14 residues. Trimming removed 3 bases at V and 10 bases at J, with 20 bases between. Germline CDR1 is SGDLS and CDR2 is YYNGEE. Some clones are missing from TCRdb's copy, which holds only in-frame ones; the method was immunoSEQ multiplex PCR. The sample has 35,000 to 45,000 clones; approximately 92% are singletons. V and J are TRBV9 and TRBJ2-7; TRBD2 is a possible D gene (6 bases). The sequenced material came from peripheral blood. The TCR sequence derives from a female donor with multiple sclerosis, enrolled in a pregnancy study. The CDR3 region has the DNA TGTGCCAGCAGCGCCTCGGAGGGTGGCGAGGAACAGTACTTC. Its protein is CASSASEGGEEQYF.